One and the same sample provided the 32 T cell receptor beta chains below, sequenced in a study of cytomegalovirus exposure and HLA in healthy donors. Primers: 60 Vbeta forward and 13 Jbeta reverse. Generated by immunoSEQ multiplex PCR, the TCRdb table keeps only in-frame clones and is missing some. The table shows roughly 92,000 clones, with less than 10% occurring only once. Sequenced input: PBMCs. These receptors originate from a middle-aged man in good health and CMV-seronegative.

In its sample, this clone ranks as medium-sized. V and J are TRBV6-1 and TRBJ2-3, with TRBD2 matching 14 bases. The CDR3 covers 15 residues. CDR1 is MNHNS and CDR2 is SASEGT in the germline V gene. V was clipped by 4 bases and J by 6 bases; unmatched bases: 3. The chain's CDR3 is CASSGLAGGPDTQYF. DNA for the CDR3: TGTGCCAGCAGTGGACTAGCGGGAGGGCCGGATACGCAGTATTTT.

The rearrangement links TRBV5-1 to TRBJ2-5; D perhaps matches TRBD1 (5 bases). The V gene lost 2 bases and the J gene lost 1 base, with 6 bases spanning the gap. The CDR3 consists of 13 residues. Germline loops: CDR1 SGHRS, CDR2 YFSETQ. CDR3 sequence reads: CASSFRAQETQYF. As DNA, the CDR3 is TGCGCCAGCAGCTTCAGGGCCCAAGAGACCCAGTACTTC.

This chain uses TRBV28 with TRBJ1-1; D possibly corresponds to TRBD1 (5 bases). The V gene lost 7 bases and the J gene lost 4 bases, with 13 bases spanning the gap. The CDR3 has 13 residues. Germline loops: CDR1 MDHEN, CDR2 SYDVKM. CDR3 residues: CASTPGGSTEAFF. CDR3 DNA: TGTGCCAGCACCCCGGGGGGAAGCACTGAAGCTTTCTTT.

V is TRBV5-6 and J is TRBJ1-6; 7 positions match TRBD1. The V and J ends lost 4 bases and 8 bases, in that order; junction bases with no gene match: 6. Germline V gene sequence: CDR1 SGHDT, CDR2 YYEEEE. This CDR3 has 14 amino acids. The CDR3 DNA follows: TGTGCCAGCAGCCCGACAGGGAGCGATTCACCCCTCCACTTT. It is translated as CASSPTGSDSPLHF. The full variable domain, its missing parts supplied by reference TRBV5-6 and TRBJ1-6, is DAGVTQSPTHLIKTRGQQVTLRCSPKSGHDTVSWYQQALGQGPQFIFQYYEEEERQRGNFPDRFSGHQFPNYSSELNVNALLLGDSALYLCASSPTGSDSPLHFGNGTRLTVT.

This clone was counted a few times. J is TRBJ2-7 and V is TRBV2; TRBD2 aligns across 8 bases. V shed 1 base, J shed 6 bases, and the junction held 8 bases outside the gene matches. The CDR3 has 15 residues. Germline CDR1 is SNHLY and CDR2 is FYNNEI. DNA for the CDR3: TGTGCCAGCAGTGAAGTGGGACTAGATCCATCCGAGCAGTACTTC. Its protein is CASSEVGLDPSEQYF.

This clone was observed a handful of times. This sequence joins TRBV2 and TRBJ2-5; TRBD2 matches 14 bases. The DNA end is a closer match to TRBJ2-7, so the J assignment may be wrong. CDR1 is SNHLY, CDR2 FYNNEI, per germline. The CDR3 loop spans 17 amino acids. CDR3 sequence reads: CASSVLGLAGASYEQYF. Here the CDR3 DNA reads TGTGCCAGCAGTGTTTTGGGACTAGCGGGGGCATCCTACGAGCAGTACTTC.

The sample holds a few counts of this clone. Other DNA sequences of this sample code for an identical CDR3. The rearrangement joins TRBV4-3 to TRBJ2-1; TRBD2 agrees at 8 bases. The germline V gene encodes CDR1 LGHNA and CDR2 YSLEER. The CDR3 has 14 residues. V lost 2 bases and J lost 5; bases outside the gene matches: 2. The CDR3 bases are TGCGCCAGCAGCCAACTAGCGGGTGACAATGAGCAGTTCTTC. Protein: CASSQLAGDNEQFF.

The V gene is TRBV27, the J gene TRBJ1-3; D not resolved. V was trimmed by 8 bases and J by 4 bases, leaving 6 bases between them. CDR1 is MNHEY, CDR2 SMNVEV, per germline (reference sequence). The CDR3 consists of 11 residues. The CDR3 is CASRTGNTIYF. The CDR3 region has the DNA TGTGCCAGCCGCACAGGAAACACCATATATTTT.

This clone was seen only a few times. The chain links TRBV6-1 to TRBJ1-2, with D perhaps matching TRBD1 (6 bases). Trimming shortened V by 3 bases and J by 6 bases, and 17 bases separated the two germline ends. The germline V gene encodes CDR1 MNHNS and CDR2 SASEGT. This CDR3 comprises 15 residues. CDR3 loop: CASSDIVRGGDGYTF. Written as DNA, the CDR3 is TGTGCCAGCAGTGACATCGTGCGAGGGGGAGATGGCTACACCTTC.

This chain connects TRBV2 to TRBJ2-7, with TRBD2 matching over 11 bases. V lost 3 bases, J lost 4 bases, and 5 bases stayed unmatched. The CDR3 is 15 residues long. Germline V lookup: CDR1 SNHLY, CDR2 FYNNEI. CDR3 residues: CASSDPGLAGYEQYF. DNA of the CDR3: TGTGCCAGCAGTGATCCTGGACTAGCGGGTTACGAGCAGTACTTC.

The chain links TRBV30 to TRBJ2-7, with D possibly TRBD2 on 7 matching bases. Per the germline V gene, CDR1 is GTSNPN and CDR2 is SVGIG (reference sequence). The CDR3 covers 15 residues. Trimming pared 5 bases from V and 0 bases from J, leaving 17 bases between. Here the CDR3 DNA reads TGTGCCTGGCGGGGGGCTAGCGGCGTCTCCTACGAGCAGTACTTC. This gives the protein CAWRGASGVSYEQYF.

A few counts support this clone. The rearrangement links TRBV10-3 to TRBJ2-3; TRBD2 aligns across 14 bases. This CDR3 contains 17 residues. The germline V gene has CDR1 ENHRY and CDR2 SYGVKD. J lost 4 bases, V lost 6 bases, and 9 bases had no gene match. In DNA form, the CDR3 reads TGTGCCATCAGCGCCGGGACTAGCGGGAGTAGCGCAGATACGCAGTATTTT. Translation gives CAISAGTSGSSADTQYF.

The V call is TRBV4-2, the J call TRBJ2-1; 10 bases line up with TRBD2. V shed 0 bases, J shed 8 bases, and the junction held 4 bases outside the gene matches. Per germline, CDR1 LGHNA and CDR2 YNFKEQ. This CDR3 comprises 15 residues. The CDR3 is CASSQEASGSYEQFF. The CDR3 DNA sequence: TGTGCCAGCAGCCAAGAAGCTAGCGGGAGCTATGAGCAGTTCTTC.

The chain carries TRBV6-1 and TRBJ2-2; 7 nucleotides match TRBD1. CDR3 length: 16 amino acids. V shed 4 bases, J shed 7 bases, and the junction held 12 bases outside the gene matches. Germline CDR1 MNHNS, CDR2 SASEGT. The CDR3 protein is CASSGQGILSGGELFF. CDR3 nucleotides: TGTGCCAGCAGTGGACAGGGAATTTTGTCGGGCGGGGAGCTGTTTTTT.

This CDR3 reads CASSGRDSSFYNNEQFF. The CDR3 DNA follows: TGTGCCAGCAGTGGACGGGACTCCAGTTTTTATAACAATGAGCAGTTCTTC. The chain combines TRBV6-1 with TRBJ2-1, with a possible D match to TRBD2 (6 bases). Germline V CDR1 and CDR2: MNHNS, SASEGT. V lost 4 bases and J 5 bases, leaving 21 bases between the germline ends. There are 17 residues in the CDR3.

This clone has only a few counts. The rearrangement links TRBV4-1 to TRBJ2-6, with a possible D match to TRBD1 (6 bases). The CDR3 is 15 amino acids. Germline V gene sequence: CDR1 MGHRA, CDR2 YSYEKL. The V end lost 6 bases, the J end lost 1 base, and 10 bases lay between the germline ends. CDR3 protein: CASRTGPSGANVLTF. CDR3 in DNA: TGCGCCAGCAGGACAGGTCCGTCTGGGGCCAACGTCCTGACTTTC.

This clone has just a few counts. The chain has TRBV2 and TRBJ1-3; D gene uncertain. The CDR3 runs 13 residues. Trimming shortened V by 4 bases and J by 0 bases, and 4 bases separated the two germline ends. Germline V CDR1 and CDR2: SNHLY, FYNNEI. The CDR3 sequence is CASSAVSGNTIYF. CDR3 bases: TGTGCCAGCAGTGCTGTCTCTGGAAACACCATATATTTT. Supplemented by reference TRBV2 and TRBJ1-3, the full variable domain reads EPEVTQTPSHQVTQMGQEVILRCVPISNHLYFYWYRQILGQKVEFLVSFYNNEISEKSEIFDDQFSVERPDGSNFTLKIRSTKLEDSAMYFCASSAVSGNTIYFGEGSWLTVV.

This clone was seen a few times. The chain uses TRBV6-5 and TRBJ1-6; D gene unclear. V was clipped by 2 bases and J by 9 bases, with 8 bases between them. CDR3 size: 13 residues. The germline V gene encodes CDR1 MNHEY and CDR2 SVGAGI. The CDR3 is CASSYPRASPLHF. CDR3 nucleotides: TGTGCCAGCAGTTACCCGAGGGCTTCACCCCTCCACTTT.

CDR3 sequence reads: CASSHHPGQGSTPLHF. The CDR3 bases are TGCGCCAGCAGCCACCATCCCGGACAGGGGTCGACACCCCTCCACTTT. The chain recombines TRBV4-1 with TRBJ1-6; 9 bases match TRBD1. This CDR3 region has 16 residues. J gave up 11 bases and V 3 bases, and 11 bases lay outside the gene matches. Germline lookup yields CDR1 MGHRA and CDR2 YSYEKL.

This clone has a handful of counts. This sequence joins TRBV7-9 and TRBJ1-1, with D possibly being TRBD1 (5 bases). Germline V lookup: CDR1 SEHNR, CDR2 FQNEAQ (reference sequence). With 1 base removed from V and 3 bases from J, the gap between germline ends came to 12 bases. The CDR3 is 15 amino acids. CDR3 region: CASSLGSGGDTEAFF. The DNA for the CDR3 is TGTGCCAGCAGCTTAGGGTCCGGGGGAGACACTGAAGCTTTCTTT.

In its sample, this clone was seen a few times. The V gene is TRBV6-5, the J gene TRBJ1-4; D is unresolved. This CDR3 has 14 amino acids. CDR1 MNHEY and CDR2 SVGAGI come from the germline V gene. V was shortened by 4 bases and J by 5 bases, with 11 bases between the two germline ends. This CDR3 is CASSSRTGNEKLFF. CDR3 nucleotide sequence: TGTGCCAGCAGTTCCCGGACGGGGAATGAAAAACTGTTTTTT.

This clone has just a few counts. The chain combines TRBV6-1 with TRBJ2-7; D is possibly TRBD2 (5 bases). V was cut by 4 bases and J by 2 bases, with 18 bases left in between. Per the germline V gene, CDR1 is MNHNS and CDR2 is SASEGT. The CDR3 extends over 16 amino acids. The CDR3 bases are TGTGCCAGCAGTGTTAGCCGACCGGGTAGCGCCTACGAGCAGTACTTC. Protein product: CASSVSRPGSAYEQYF.

This clone showed up just a few times. The chain uses TRBV7-8 and TRBJ1-2; 8 nucleotides align to TRBD1. This CDR3 comprises 14 residues. CDR1 and CDR2 from the germline V gene are SGHVS and FQNEAQ. The trim removed 2 bases at V and 3 bases at J, leaving 2 bases unmatched. CDR3 sequence: CASSLKTGDYGYTF. CDR3 in DNA: TGTGCCAGCAGCTTAAAGACAGGGGACTATGGCTACACCTTC.

This clone was counted between two and nine times. V is TRBV30 and J is TRBJ1-4; TRBD1 matches at 9 bases. The CDR3 extends over 17 amino acids. V gave up 2 bases and J gave up 8 bases; unmatched junction bases: 15. Germline CDR1 GTSNPN, CDR2 SVGIG (reference sequence). The CDR3 region has the DNA TGTGCCTGGAGTCCGTCCCGGGACAGGGTGATGGGCGAAAAACTGTTTTTT. Protein product: CAWSPSRDRVMGEKLFF.

The chain uses TRBV9 and TRBJ2-2, with 11 positions matching TRBD2. The CDR3 has 16 amino acids. The J segment lost 0 bases and the V segment lost 7 bases, leaving 5 bases of the junction unmatched. Germline assignment: CDR1 SGDLS and CDR2 YYNGEE. Written as DNA, the CDR3 is TGTGCCAGCTCCTGGACTAGCGGGTCGAACACCGGGGAGCTGTTTTTT. Residues: CASSWTSGSNTGELFF.

This clone was seen only a few times. The chain couples TRBV28 to TRBJ2-3; 11 bases fit TRBD2. The CDR3 contains 16 residues. V dropped 8 bases and J dropped 3; count of bases not matched to a gene: 10. Germline CDR1 MDHEN, CDR2 SYDVKM. CDR3 protein: CASVAGGSRRTDTQYF. In DNA form, the CDR3 reads TGTGCCAGCGTAGCGGGGGGGTCCAGGCGAACAGATACGCAGTATTTT. The variable domain in full, with the rest retrieved from reference TRBV28 and TRBJ2-3, is DVKVTQSSRYLVKRTGEKVFLECVQDMDHENMFWYRQDPGLGLRLIYFSYDVKMKEKGDIPEGYSVSREKKERFSLILESASTNQTSMYLCASVAGGSRRTDTQYFGPGTRLTVL.

The chain links TRBV5-1 to TRBJ2-7, with D tentatively TRBD1 (5 bases). This CDR3 region has 15 residues. Between the trimmed V and J ends, which lost 0 bases and 5 bases, there was a span of 15 bases. Germline V lookup: CDR1 SGHRS, CDR2 YFSETQ. This CDR3 reads CASSLEEPGLDEQYF. The CDR3 coding sequence is TGCGCCAGCAGCTTGGAAGAGCCAGGGTTGGACGAGCAGTACTTC.

The rearrangement links TRBV11-2 to TRBJ1-2, with D maybe TRBD1 (5 bases). The ends were cut back, 6 bases at V and 4 bases at J, with 18 bases in the middle. The germline gives CDR1 SGHAT, CDR2 FQNNGV. The CDR3 length is 15 residues. CDR3 region: CASSRTGKGLYGYTF. The CDR3 DNA reads TGTGCCAGCAGTCGAACAGGAAAAGGGCTCTATGGCTACACCTTC.

The V call is TRBV9, the J call TRBJ2-7, with D possibly TRBD2 on 7 matching bases. V lost 4 bases to trimming and J lost 4 bases, with 18 bases between them. The germline CDR1 and CDR2 sequences are SGDLS and YYNGEE. CDR3 length: 15 amino acids. The DNA of the CDR3 is TGTGCCAGCAGCCCCAGGGGCGGGAGTGGGTACGAGCAGTACTTC. Protein sequence: CASSPRGGSGYEQYF.

The chain carries TRBV7-2 and TRBJ1-4; TRBD1 might be the D (5 bases). With 1 base removed from V and 8 bases from J, the gap between germline ends came to 20 bases. CDR1 and CDR2 (germline): SGHTA, FQGNSA. The CDR3 is 17 residues long. CDR3 protein: CASSLVGGGAIGEKLFF. CDR3 nucleotide sequence: TGTGCCAGCAGCTTAGTCGGGGGAGGGGCTATAGGAGAAAAACTGTTTTTT.

J is TRBJ2-2 and V is TRBV5-4; 7 nucleotides align to TRBD2. The germline V gene encodes CDR1 SGHNT and CDR2 YYREEE (reference sequence). The CDR3 totals 13 residues. The ends lost 9 bases at V and 4 bases at J; junction bases unmatched: 6. This chain's CDR3 is CAKGEGLTGELFF. The CDR3 nucleotides are TGTGCCAAAGGGGAGGGCCTCACCGGGGAGCTGTTTTTT.

This clone was seen more than once but under ten times. The chain is built from TRBV5-6 and TRBJ2-5; 10 bases line up with TRBD1. The CDR3 sequence is 15 residues long. The ends lost 2 bases at V and 5 bases at J; junction bases unmatched: 6. CDR1 is SGHDT, CDR2 YYEEEE, per germline. CDR3 loop: CASSFPGQGMETQYF. CDR3 in DNA: TGTGCCAGCAGCTTCCCGGGACAGGGGATGGAGACCCAGTACTTC.